This record covers a single T cell receptor beta chain. As every portion of the isolated RNA was reverse transcribed, the sequencing read expressed TCRB transcripts. Generated by immunoSEQ multiplex PCR, the TCRdb table keeps only in-frame clones and is missing some. The sample includes 130,000 to 150,000 clones, about 10% of them seen just once. This entry is derived from a study of beta chain features in type 1 diabetes. Germline CDR1 is KGHSH and CDR2 is LQKENI. Between the trimmed V and J ends, which lost 4 bases and 6 bases, there was a span of 12 bases. The CDR3 loop spans 14 amino acids. The sequence was collected from a man younger than 35 in good health. The chain carries TRBV18 and TRBJ1-4; D is possibly TRBD1 (6 bases). Sequencing was done on a sample of naive CD4+ T cells from blood. The CDR3 DNA follows: TGTGCCAGCTCACTTACGGACAGCTATGAAAAACTGTTTTTT. It yields the protein CASSLTDSYEKLFF. The full variable domain, its missing parts supplied by reference TRBV18 and TRBJ1-4, is NAGVMQNPRHLVRRRGQEARLRCSPMKGHSHVYWYRQLPEEGLKFMVYLQKENIIDESGMPKERFSAEFPKEGPSILRIQQVVRGDSAAYFCASSLTDSYEKLFFGSGTQLSVL.